The 30 T cell receptor beta chains reported below all come from one sample, sequenced in a study of Graves' ophthalmopathy and Graves' hyperthyroidism. Amplifying from RNA transcripts, the study obtained TCR beta CDR3 regions. An initial RT-PCR round employing HTBI primers preceded a second-round multiplex PCR. TCRdb passed the multiplex PCR reads through MiXCR, listing each CDR3 protein once. The sample lists around 600,000 distinct CDR3 sequences, about two fifths occurring once. The sample taken for sequencing was peripheral blood. These receptors originate from an adult man with Graves' ophthalmopathy.

Regarding this clonotype: Possible read error: a much larger clone is one base away. The CDR3, as DNA: TGTGCCAGCAGCTTGGAACGTCGGAGGGTCGGGGAGCTGTTTTTT. Its protein is CASSLERRRVGELFF. The chain joins TRBV7-9 to TRBJ2-2; a weak D match, TRBD2 (6 bases). In germline, CDR1 is SEHNR, CDR2 FQNEAQ (reference sequence). This CDR3 comprises 15 residues. Trimming stripped 3 bases from V and 7 bases from J, with 15 bases between. Drawing the rest from reference TRBV7-9 and TRBJ2-2, the complete variable domain is DTGVSQNPRHKITKRGQNVTFRCDPISEHNRLYWYRQTLGQGPEFLTYFQNEAQLEKSRLLSDRFSAERPKGSFSTLEIQRTEQGDSAMYLCASSLERRRVGELFFGEGSRLTVL.

This clonotype was counted at least ten times. V and J are TRBV10-3 and TRBJ2-2; D may be TRBD1 (6 bases). Germline CDR1 is ENHRY and CDR2 is SYGVKD. The CDR3 totals 15 residues. V shed 7 bases and J shed 1 base, with 13 bases lying between them. The CDR3 sequence is CAITNPGQNTGELFF. CDR3 coding DNA: TGTGCCATCACCAACCCGGGACAGAACACCGGGGAGCTGTTTTTT.

The table lists this clonotype with many counts. The chain recombines TRBV19 with TRBJ1-5; 8 bases line up with TRBD1. V shed 3 bases, J shed 7 bases, and the junction held 5 bases outside the gene matches. Germline loops: CDR1 LNHDA, CDR2 SQIVND (reference sequence). The CDR3 length is 14 residues. CDR3 bases: TGTGCCAGTAGTATCCAGGGGGCCGGACAGCCCCAGCATTTT. Its translation is CASSIQGAGQPQHF.

The count of this clonotype is one. A junction boundary mismatches the germline segment, possibly from a read error. The gene calls are TRBV9 and TRBJ1-6, with D possibly TRBD1 on 6 matching bases. Germline assignment: CDR1 SGDLS and CDR2 YYNGEE. This CDR3 is 15 amino acids long. The CDR3 DNA follows: TGCGCCAGCAGCTTGGCCAGCGGGGGCCGTTCACCCCTCCACTTT. Translated: CASSLASGGRSPLHF.

V gene TRBV7-2 combines with J gene TRBJ2-5; 9 bases are shared with TRBD1. J lost 7 bases, V lost 5 bases, and 5 bases had no gene match. This CDR3 has 13 amino acids. Germline CDR1 is SGHTA and CDR2 is FQGNSA. CDR3 protein: CASSRGQGRTQYF. CDR3 DNA: TGTGCCAGCAGCCGAGGACAGGGGCGGACCCAGTACTTC.

A word on this clonotype: This may be a read error: a much more frequent sequence differs by one nucleotide. The chain recombines TRBV7-9 with TRBJ1-6, with D maybe TRBD1 (5 bases). CDR1 is SEHNR, CDR2 FQNEAQ, per germline (reference sequence). This CDR3 comprises 17 residues. Trimming stripped 5 bases from V and 0 bases from J, with 14 bases between. The CDR3 coding sequence is TGTGCCAGCAGCACCGGCTGGGGGATCTCCTATAATTCACCCCTCCACTTT. This sequence encodes CASSTGWGISYNSPLHF.

This chain connects TRBV10-3 to TRBJ1-1; D not resolved. This CDR3 contains 16 residues. Germline values: CDR1 ENHRY, CDR2 SYGVKD. V dropped 1 base and J dropped 1 base, with 13 bases sitting between them. The CDR3 reads CAISEYGVNPNTEAFF. DNA for the CDR3: TGTGCCATCAGTGAGTATGGAGTAAACCCGAACACTGAAGCTTTCTTT.

The gene calls are TRBV29-1 and TRBJ1-3; the D gene is possibly TRBD1 (5 bases). CDR1 is SQVTM and CDR2 is ANQGSEA in the germline V gene. V lost 4 bases to trimming and J lost 0 bases, with 10 bases between them. This CDR3 contains 14 residues. DNA for the CDR3: TGCAGCGTTGGGAGGGGCCGCTCTGGAAACACCATATATTTT. This codes for CSVGRGRSGNTIYF. The whole variable domain, filled in from reference TRBV29-1 and TRBJ1-3, reads SAVISQKPSRDICQRGTSLTIQCQVDSQVTMMFWYRQQPGQSLTLIATANQGSEATYESGFVIDKFPISRPNLTFSTLTVSNMSPEDSSIYLCSVGRGRSGNTIYFGEGSWLTVV.

The chain couples TRBV2 to TRBJ1-5; TRBD1 aligns across 7 bases. CDR1 and CDR2 from the germline V gene are SNHLY and FYNNEI. The CDR3 consists of 18 residues. With 3 bases clipped from V and 2 bases from J, the junction kept 13 bases outside the gene matches. The CDR3 DNA reads as TGTGCCAGCAGTGAGGCCAGCTCATCTACAGGGGGCAATCAGCCCCAGCATTTT. Translation gives CASSEASSSTGGNQPQHF.

To note about this clonotype: A much larger clone differs from this one at a single base, so this may be a read error. The chain is built from TRBV7-2 and TRBJ1-4; D remains ambiguous. The germline V gene encodes CDR1 SGHTA and CDR2 FQGNSA. The CDR3 is 14 residues long. Trimming removed 1 base at V and 4 bases at J, with 7 bases between. CDR3 region: CASSLEYSNEKLFF. In nucleotides, the CDR3 is TGTGCCAGCAGCTTAGAGTACAGTAATGAAAAACTGTTTTTT.

This clonotype was observed many times. This chain links TRBV11-3 with TRBJ2-7, with D perhaps matching TRBD2 (7 bases). The germline gives CDR1 SGHNT, CDR2 YENEEA. The CDR3 runs to 14 residues. V lost 5 bases and J 5 bases, leaving 16 bases between the germline ends. The DNA of the CDR3 is TGTGCCAGCAGCCCCGGTGGGGGGGCAGACGAGCAGTACTTC. The encoded protein is CASSPGGGADEQYF.

This clonotype was picked up a small number of times. The V call is TRBV6-6, the J call TRBJ2-7, with 8 bases lining up with TRBD1. The trim removed 0 bases at V and 2 bases at J, leaving 12 bases unmatched. The length of the CDR3 is 18 residues. CDR1 is MNHNY, CDR2 SVGAGI, per germline (reference sequence). CDR3 amino acids: CASSYSRPTGANTYEQYF. For the CDR3, the DNA is TGTGCCAGCAGTTACTCGAGACCGACAGGGGCGAACACCTACGAGCAGTACTTC.

This clonotype was detected many times. This chain connects TRBV7-8 to TRBJ2-2, with D unclear. This CDR3 is 14 amino acids long. Trimming cost V 3 bases and J 5 bases, with 10 bases left between them. In germline, CDR1 is SGHVS, CDR2 FQNEAQ. DNA of the CDR3: TGTGCCAGCAGCTTCAATTGGCAGACCGGGGAGCTGTTTTTT. Translation gives CASSFNWQTGELFF.

Comments on this clonotype: A read error may be the cause here, since a much bigger clone is one base away. The chain couples TRBV7-8 to TRBJ1-1; D is unresolved. CDR3 size: 14 residues. Looked up from germline, CDR1 is SGHVS and CDR2 is FQNEAQ. DNA of the CDR3: TGTGCCGGCAGCTTAATGGCATTGAACACTGAAGCTTTCTTT. Translation: CAGSLMALNTEAFF.

A remark on this clonotype: Germline and junction disagree at one end, which may indicate a read error. The rearrangement links TRBV10-2 to TRBJ2-7, with a weak D call TRBD2 (5 bases). Germline V gene sequence: CDR1 WSHSY, CDR2 SAAADI. The CDR3 sequence is 13 residues long. The CDR3 DNA follows: TGCGCCAGCAGTGGAGGGAGCACCTACGGGCAGTACTTC. As protein: CASSGGSTYGQYF.

This clonotype was observed at least ten times. The chain has TRBV2 and TRBJ1-5; D is uncertain. The CDR3 has 9 amino acids. V shed 8 bases and J shed 9 bases, with 5 bases lying between them. From germline, CDR1 is SNHLY and CDR2 FYNNEI. This chain's CDR3 is CASGVPQHF. CDR3 nucleotides: TGTGCCAGCGGAGTGCCCCAGCATTTT.

This clonotype was counted ten times or more. The CDR3 region has the DNA TGTGCCAGCAGCACCGGGACAGAATCCTACGAGCAGTACTTC. Translating gives CASSTGTESYEQYF. V usage is TRBV7-6 and J usage is TRBJ2-7; 7 nucleotides agree with TRBD1. Trimming removed 5 bases from V and 1 base from J; junction bases left unmatched: 5. From germline, CDR1 is SGHVS and CDR2 FNYEAQ. The CDR3 totals 14 residues.

Only a few counts were recorded for this clonotype. The CDR3 is CASRTHQGTTEAFF. The CDR3, as DNA: TGTGCCAGCAGAACGCATCAGGGGACCACTGAAGCTTTCTTT. The chain combines TRBV19 with TRBJ1-1, with TRBD1 as a possible D gene (6 bases). The CDR3 is 14 amino acids. Germline assignment: CDR1 LNHDA and CDR2 SQIVND (reference sequence). V lost 9 bases, J lost 4 bases, and 18 bases lay in between.

A few counts support this clonotype. The V call is TRBV24-1, the J call TRBJ2-2; 15 nucleotides agree with TRBD2. Germline V gene sequence: CDR1 KGHDR, CDR2 SFDVKD. The CDR3 consists of 18 residues. Germline trimming cut 4 bases from V and 3 bases from J; bases unmatched to any gene: 5. CDR3: CATSDPGTSGRYTGELFF. CDR3 in DNA: TGTGCCACCAGTGACCCCGGGACTAGCGGGAGGTACACCGGGGAGCTGTTTTTT.

As regards this clonotype: It may be a read error: a sequence one base away is much more abundant. This chain connects TRBV5-6 to TRBJ2-7; D gene uncertain. The CDR3 runs 14 residues. Germline assignment: CDR1 SGHDT and CDR2 YYEEEE. CDR3 amino acids: CASSLGIGSYELYF. CDR3 coding DNA: TGTGCCAGCAGCCTAGGGATAGGGTCCTACGAGCTGTACTTC.

The DNA for the CDR3 is TGTGCCAGCATGACTCCCCTGCGCCCCGGGGAGCTGTTTTTT. It encodes CASMTPLRPGELFF. The chain employs TRBV6-5 and TRBJ2-2; D is unresolved. Trimming cost V 7 bases and J 6 bases, with 15 bases left between them. The CDR3 is made up of 14 amino acids. CDR1 and CDR2 from the germline V gene are MNHEY and SVGAGI.

This clonotype has a count of ten or more. The rearrangement links TRBV20-1 to TRBJ2-7, with D possibly matching TRBD1 (6 bases). V lost 5 bases and J lost 2, with 10 bases in between. The CDR3 sequence is 12 residues long. Germline-derived CDR1 and CDR2 are DFQATT and SNEGSKA (reference sequence). Written as DNA, the CDR3 is TGCAGTGCTCTCGGGACAACCTACGAGCAGTACTTC. It encodes CSALGTTYEQYF.

This clonotype is a singleton in its sample. A single base separates this from a much larger clone, so it may be a read error. DNA for the CDR3: TGTTCCAGCAGCCAAGGTAACGCAGGAACTAACACTGAAGCTTTCTTT. It encodes CSSSQGNAGTNTEAFF. This sequence joins TRBV4-2 and TRBJ1-1; D remains unclear. This CDR3 has 16 residues. CDR1 LGHNA and CDR2 YNFKEQ come from the germline V gene.

Details on this clonotype: Mismatch with germline at one junction end may stem from a read error. This chain connects TRBV10-2 to TRBJ2-5; the D gene is possibly TRBD1 (5 bases). This CDR3 region has 15 residues. CDR1 and CDR2 from the germline V gene are WSHSY and SAAADI. The CDR3 loop is CASSEGWGSEETQYF. The CDR3 DNA sequence: TGTGCCAGCAGTGAAGGGTGGGGCTCCGAAGAGACCCAGTACTTC.

This rearrangement joins TRBV20-1 to TRBJ2-5; TRBD1 or TRBD2 may be the D gene (7 bases each). Deletions cut 1 base from V and 4 bases from J, with 13 bases between. Germline CDR1 is DFQATT and CDR2 is SNEGSKA (reference sequence). This CDR3 comprises 14 residues. The CDR3 coding sequence is TGCAGTGCTAGAGGTGGGGGGGACAGAGAGACCCAGTACTTC. Protein product: CSARGGGDRETQYF.

This clonotype was seen at least ten times. The chain uses TRBV7-2 and TRBJ1-6; the D is unclear. Trimming took off 0 bases at V and 10 bases at J, with 10 bases between the two ends. The CDR3 contains 14 residues. Germline V gives CDR1 SGHTA, CDR2 FQGNSA. The CDR3 region has the DNA TGTGCCAGCAGCTTAGCGCCACTGCAATCACCCCTCCACTTT. It translates to CASSLAPLQSPLHF.

The rearrangement uses TRBV29-1 and TRBJ1-1, with 7 nucleotides matching TRBD1. Trimming removed 8 bases from V and 1 base from J; junction bases left unmatched: 7. The CDR3 length is 13 residues. From germline, CDR1 is SQVTM and CDR2 ANQGSEA. CDR3 amino acids: CSSFTGENTEAFF. The CDR3 bases are TGCAGCAGTTTCACAGGGGAGAACACTGAAGCTTTCTTT. Full variable domain (outside the CDR3, taken from reference TRBV29-1 and TRBJ1-1): SAVISQKPSRDICQRGTSLTIQCQVDSQVTMMFWYRQQPGQSLTLIATANQGSEATYESGFVIDKFPISRPNLTFSTLTVSNMSPEDSSIYLCSSFTGENTEAFFGQGTRLTVV.

This clonotype was seen repeatedly, ten times or more. The chain carries TRBV29-1 and TRBJ1-1; D is undetermined. CDR1 and CDR2 from the germline V gene are SQVTM and ANQGSEA. The CDR3 has 13 amino acids. The DNA for the CDR3 is TGCAGTGCTAGAACGGGAGGGAACACTGAAGCTTTCTTT. It is translated as CSARTGGNTEAFF.

The V gene is TRBV30, the J gene TRBJ2-7; D gene unclear. CDR1 GTSNPN and CDR2 SVGIG come from the germline V gene (reference sequence). The CDR3 consists of 11 residues. CDR3 DNA: TGTGCTGGGCAGGAAACCTACGAGCAGTACTTC. It specifies CAGQETYEQYF.

This clonotype was found a few times. The chain carries TRBV27 and TRBJ2-7, with 7 bases matching TRBD2. Germline V gene lookup returns CDR1 MNHEY and CDR2 SMNVEV (reference sequence). The V gene end was trimmed by 6 bases and the J gene end by 3 bases; junction bases not matched to a gene: 8. This CDR3 spans 14 amino acids. CDR3 region: CASRISGMGYEQYF. The CDR3 nucleotides read TGTGCCAGCAGGATAAGCGGGATGGGCTACGAGCAGTACTTC.